Listed below are T cell receptor beta chains from one sample, sequenced in a study of T cells in Graves' hyperthyroidism and ophthalmopathy. Each CDR3 protein gets one entry after TCRdb re-called the multiplex PCR reads with MiXCR. The sample includes around 620,000 distinct CDR3 sequences, around 15% of them seen just once. The material sequenced was blood. The receptors were sampled from a woman between 25 and 40 years old with Graves' hyperthyroidism. The CDR3 runs from the conserved cysteine through the conserved F or W. Fields, in order: D gene, V gene, CDR3 length, clone size, J gene, CDR3 DNA, CDR3 protein. The D gene is left open where the match is weak. Some rows mark clone size as missing; the rest say once, few, many or name a class of expanded clone.

D gene: -
V gene: TRBV4-3
CDR3 length: 15
clone size: -
J gene: TRBJ1-5
CDR3 DNA: TGCGCCAGCAGCCAAGATCCGACGGTCAATCAGCCCCAGCATTTT
CDR3 protein: CASSQDPTVNQPQHF

D gene: TRBD2
V gene: TRBV14
CDR3 length: 14
clone size: few
J gene: TRBJ2-2
CDR3 DNA: TGTGCCAGCAGCATTCGGACTAGCCACGGGGAGCTGTTTTTT
CDR3 protein: CASSIRTSHGELFF

D gene: -
V gene: TRBV7-9
CDR3 length: 14
clone size: many
J gene: TRBJ2-7
CDR3 DNA: TGTGCCAGCAGCTTAAGTCAGGGGGGATACGAGCAGTACTTC
CDR3 protein: CASSLSQGGYEQYF

D gene: TRBD1
V gene: TRBV28
CDR3 length: 15
clone size: few
J gene: TRBJ1-5
CDR3 DNA: TGTGCCAGCAGCTCCCTCTCAGGGGGCTTGCAGCCCCAGCATTTT
CDR3 protein: CASSSLSGGLQPQHF

D gene: -
V gene: TRBV7-9
CDR3 length: 14
clone size: few
J gene: TRBJ1-4
CDR3 DNA: TGTGCCAGCAGCTCAGGGTTCGTCGATGAAAAACTGTTTTTT
CDR3 protein: CASSSGFVDEKLFF

D gene: -
V gene: TRBV4-1
CDR3 length: 15
clone size: -
J gene: TRBJ1-1
CDR3 DNA: TGCGCCAGCAGCCAAGACAGCTTAATGAACACTGAAGCTTTCTTT
CDR3 protein: CASSQDSLMNTEAFF

D gene: -
V gene: TRBV9
CDR3 length: 15
clone size: few
J gene: TRBJ1-5
CDR3 DNA: TGTGCCAGCAGCGGAGAGGGGGTTGGCAATCAGCCCCAGCATTTT
CDR3 protein: CASSGEGVGNQPQHF

D gene: -
V gene: TRBV19
CDR3 length: 15
clone size: few
J gene: TRBJ2-1
CDR3 DNA: TGTGCCAGTAGCCGTACTAGGAGCTCCTACAATGAGCAGTTCTTC
CDR3 protein: CASSRTRSSYNEQFF

D gene: -
V gene: TRBV18
CDR3 length: 13
clone size: many
J gene: TRBJ1-6
CDR3 DNA: TGTGCCAGCTCACCAACCTATAATTCACCCCTCCACTTT
CDR3 protein: CASSPTYNSPLHF

D gene: -
V gene: TRBV7-3
CDR3 length: 13
clone size: -
J gene: TRBJ2-1
CDR3 DNA: TGTGCCAGCAGCTCCCTAGATTACAATGAGCAGTTCTTC
CDR3 protein: CASSSLDYNEQFF

D gene: -
V gene: TRBV29-1
CDR3 length: 14
clone size: -
J gene: TRBJ1-1
CDR3 DNA: TGCAGCGTTATGGCAGGGGTTTTGTACACTGAAGCTTTCTTT
CDR3 protein: CSVMAGVLYTEAFF

D gene: TRBD2
V gene: TRBV19
CDR3 length: 12
clone size: -
J gene: TRBJ2-1
CDR3 DNA: TGTGCCAGTAGTCCCTCGGGGGGTGAGCAGTTCTTC
CDR3 protein: CASSPSGGEQFF

D gene: -
V gene: TRBV5-6
CDR3 length: 14
clone size: few
J gene: TRBJ1-1
CDR3 DNA: TGTGCCAGCAGCTTGGTATATCTGAACACTGAAGCTTTCTTT
CDR3 protein: CASSLVYLNTEAFF